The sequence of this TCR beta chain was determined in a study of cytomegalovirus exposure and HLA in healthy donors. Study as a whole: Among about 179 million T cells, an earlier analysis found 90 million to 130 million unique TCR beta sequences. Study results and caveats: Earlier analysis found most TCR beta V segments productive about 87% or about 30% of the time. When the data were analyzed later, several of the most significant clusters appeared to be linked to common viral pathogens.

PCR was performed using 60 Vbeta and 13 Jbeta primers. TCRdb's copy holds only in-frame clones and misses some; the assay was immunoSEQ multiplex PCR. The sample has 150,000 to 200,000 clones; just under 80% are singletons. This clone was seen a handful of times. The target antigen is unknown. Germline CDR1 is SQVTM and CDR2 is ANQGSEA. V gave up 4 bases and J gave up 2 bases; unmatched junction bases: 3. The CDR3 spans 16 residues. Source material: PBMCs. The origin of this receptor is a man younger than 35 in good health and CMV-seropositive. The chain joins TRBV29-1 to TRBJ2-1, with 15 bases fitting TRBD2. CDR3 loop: CSVGGTSGRPYNEQFF. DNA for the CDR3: TGCAGCGTTGGGGGGACTAGCGGGAGGCCCTACAATGAGCAGTTCTTC.